The 25 T cell receptor beta chains below all came from one sample that was sequenced in a study of blood T cell repertoires in COVID-19. This table comes from immunoSEQ multiplex PCR, and its TCRdb copy is limited to in-frame clones, with some not included. The repertoire holds more than 300,000 clones, with 87% as singletons. Sequences were obtained from peripheral blood. These receptors came from a woman between 50 and 59 years old with COVID-19, enrolled during active disease.

The J gene is TRBJ2-1, the V gene TRBV19; TRBD2 aligns across 7 bases. This CDR3 has 15 amino acids. CDR1 and CDR2 from the germline V gene are LNHDA and SQIVND (reference sequence). The V segment lost 7 bases and the J segment 10 bases; nucleotides outside the gene matches: 16. CDR3 DNA: TGTGCCAGTACCCTGACTGTTCGGCCCGGGGGGGAGCAGTTCTTC. It encodes CASTLTVRPGGEQFF.

The chain joins TRBV27 to TRBJ2-5; D unresolved. Trimming shortened V by 5 bases and J by 2 bases, and 18 bases separated the two germline ends. Germline assignment: CDR1 MNHEY and CDR2 SMNVEV (reference sequence). The CDR3 has 16 amino acids. In nucleotides, the CDR3 is TGTGCCAGCAGTCCCCCCTATGGCAGGAATCAAGAGACCCAGTACTTC. Its translation is CASSPPYGRNQETQYF.

The chain has TRBV19 and TRBJ1-5; D is possibly TRBD1 (6 bases). V shed 0 bases and J shed 9 bases, with 12 bases lying between them. CDR3 size: 14 residues. Germline values: CDR1 LNHDA, CDR2 SQIVND (reference sequence). The CDR3 nucleotides are TGTGCCAGTAGTATAGAGGCAGGGGTAGGGCCCCAGCATTTT. Amino acid sequence: CASSIEAGVGPQHF.

The chain links TRBV12-3 or TRBV12-4 to TRBJ1-2, with 7 bases that match TRBD1. J gave up 4 bases and V 6 bases, and 5 bases lay outside the gene matches. The CDR3 is made up of 13 amino acids. The CDR3 coding sequence is TGTGCCAGCAGCCCGACAGGGCTCTATGGCTACACCTTC. Its protein is CASSPTGLYGYTF.

The chain recombines TRBV10-2 with TRBJ1-2, with TRBD1 matching over 9 bases. The CDR3 consists of 14 residues. V trimming: 5 bases; J trimming: 7 bases; junction bases outside the gene matches: 8. From germline, CDR1 is WSHSY and CDR2 SAAADI. The CDR3 DNA follows: TGCGCCAGCAGTTCCTCCGGGACAGGGACTGGCTACACCTTC. This codes for CASSSSGTGTGYTF.

The rearrangement uses TRBV7-9 and TRBJ1-4, with TRBD1 as a possible D gene (5 bases). The CDR3 has 18 residues. V was pared by 5 bases and J by 0 bases, with 19 bases between. CDR1 is SEHNR and CDR2 is FQNEAQ in the germline V gene (reference sequence). The CDR3 DNA follows: TGTGCCAGCAGCCGAACGGGACTGTATCTTGCAACTAATGAAAAACTGTTTTTT. Its translation: CASSRTGLYLATNEKLFF. The complete variable domain, with remaining parts taken from reference TRBV7-9 and TRBJ1-4, reads DTGVSQNPRHKITKRGQNVTFRCDPISEHNRLYWYRQTLGQGPEFLTYFQNEAQLEKSRLLSDRFSAERPKGSFSTLEIQRTEQGDSAMYLCASSRTGLYLATNEKLFFGSGTQLSVL.

The chain combines TRBV10-3 with TRBJ2-5, with D perhaps TRBD1 (6 bases). Germline CDR1 ENHRY, CDR2 SYGVKD. V dropped 0 bases and J dropped 2 bases, with 19 bases sitting between them. The CDR3 has 18 amino acids. CDR3 sequence reads: CAISESVGVAGDQETQYF. CDR3 nucleotides: TGTGCCATCAGTGAGTCGGTCGGAGTGGCAGGGGATCAAGAGACCCAGTACTTC.

This clone is a singleton in its sample. The rearrangement links TRBV19 to TRBJ2-6; 8 bases fit TRBD1. The CDR3 is 16 residues long. The germline CDR1 and CDR2 sequences are LNHDA and SQIVND (reference sequence). The V and J ends lost 4 bases and 3 bases, in that order; junction bases with no gene match: 5. CDR3: CASSTGGRGGANVLTF. CDR3 nucleotides: TGTGCCAGTAGTACAGGGGGCCGAGGTGGGGCCAACGTCCTGACTTTC.

The chain is built from TRBV2 and TRBJ2-7; 14 bases are a match to TRBD2. Per germline, CDR1 SNHLY and CDR2 FYNNEI. The CDR3 runs 18 residues. The V gene end was trimmed by 6 bases and the J gene end by 2 bases; junction bases not matched to a gene: 12. In DNA form, the CDR3 reads TGTGCCAGCAGCTCGGGACTAGCGGGAGCGGGGACTCCCTACGAGCAGTACTTC. Translating gives CASSSGLAGAGTPYEQYF.

This chain links TRBV7-2 with TRBJ2-7; TRBD2 aligns across 9 bases. V gave up 5 bases and J gave up 0 bases; unmatched junction bases: 2. From germline, CDR1 is SGHTA and CDR2 FQGNSA. This CDR3 has 14 residues. This chain's CDR3 is CASSTSGFSYEQYF. Written as DNA, the CDR3 is TGTGCCAGCAGCACTAGCGGGTTCTCCTACGAGCAGTACTTC. The full variable domain, in which reference TRBV7-2 and TRBJ2-7 provide the parts outside the CDR3, is GAGVSQSPSNKVTEKGKDVELRCDPISGHTALYWYRQSLGQGLEFLIYFQGNSAPDKSGLPSDRFSAERTGGSVSTLTIQRTQQEDSAVYLCASSTSGFSYEQYFGPGTRLTVT.

The gene calls are TRBV5-4 and TRBJ2-1, with TRBD2 identical over 11 bases. The length of the CDR3 is 18 residues. CDR1 is SGHNT, CDR2 YYREEE, per germline (reference sequence). The V gene end was trimmed by 0 bases and the J gene end by 5 bases; junction bases not matched to a gene: 10. The chain's CDR3 is CASSLGGPASGRHNEQFF. CDR3 coding DNA: TGTGCCAGCAGCTTGGGGGGACCGGCTAGCGGGAGGCACAATGAGCAGTTCTTC.

The chain uses TRBV5-6 and TRBJ1-6, with 8 bases aligning to TRBD1. This CDR3 has 15 amino acids. The V gene's germline CDR1 is SGHDT and CDR2 YYEEEE. V shed 7 bases, J shed 4 bases, and the junction held 7 bases outside the gene matches. CDR3 sequence (DNA): TGTGCCAGCGAAGACAGGGGCTGGTATAATTCACCCCTCCACTTT. Its translation: CASEDRGWYNSPLHF.

The chain has TRBV4-1 and TRBJ2-7, with D possibly TRBD2 on 6 matching bases. Germline loops: CDR1 MGHRA, CDR2 YSYEKL. The ends were cut back, 2 bases at V and 9 bases at J, with 17 bases in the middle. CDR3 size: 14 residues. CDR3 sequence: CASSQNPEGDWQYF. As DNA, the CDR3 is TGCGCCAGCAGCCAAAACCCGGAGGGAGATTGGCAGTACTTC.

The V and J genes are TRBV30 and TRBJ1-5; 9 bases agree with TRBD1. The germline V gene encodes CDR1 GTSNPN and CDR2 SVGIG (reference sequence). The CDR3 loop spans 14 amino acids. With 3 bases clipped from V and 2 bases from J, the junction kept 2 bases outside the gene matches. Here the CDR3 DNA reads TGTGCCTGGAGGGGACAGGGCGGCAATCAGCCCCAGCATTTT. Protein: CAWRGQGGNQPQHF.

The chain employs TRBV10-1 and TRBJ2-5; TRBD2 aligns across 14 bases. This CDR3 has 20 amino acids. V lost 2 bases to trimming and J lost 5 bases; unmatched junction nucleotides: 16. CDR1 is WNHNN, CDR2 SYGVQD, per germline (reference sequence). CDR3: CASSENVGVSTSGRAETQYF. The CDR3 DNA is TGCGCCAGCAGTGAGAACGTCGGGGTTTCGACTAGCGGGAGGGCCGAGACCCAGTACTTC.

The chain uses TRBV5-5 and TRBJ2-7; 9 bases are a match to TRBD2. After removal of 4 bases from V and 5 bases from J, the junction contained 4 bases not matched to a gene. CDR1 and CDR2 (germline): SGHKS, YYEKEE (reference sequence). The CDR3 has 13 amino acids. The CDR3, as DNA: TGTGCCAGCAGCAGGCGGGAGGGGGACGAGCAGTACTTC. It yields the protein CASSRREGDEQYF.

The chain links TRBV7-7 to TRBJ2-1; no clear D gene. V lost 2 bases and J lost 3, with 5 bases in between. Germline V gives CDR1 SSHAT, CDR2 FNYEAQ (reference sequence). CDR3 length: 13 amino acids. CDR3 bases: TGTGCCAGCAGCTTAACATACTACAATGAGCAGTTCTTC. Its protein product is CASSLTYYNEQFF.

This clone was seen only once. This sequence joins TRBV10-3 and TRBJ1-1; 7 bases fit TRBD1. Looked up from germline, CDR1 is ENHRY and CDR2 is SYGVKD. J gave up 4 bases and V 0 bases, and 8 bases lay outside the gene matches. The CDR3 covers 16 residues. The CDR3 bases are TGTGCCATCAGTGAGTCAACTAGGGGGCCGAGCACTGAAGCTTTCTTT. Encoded protein: CAISESTRGPSTEAFF.

The chain uses TRBV24-1 and TRBJ2-5, with D possibly being TRBD2 (6 bases). Between the trimmed V and J ends, which lost 2 bases and 1 base, there was a span of 10 bases. The CDR3 has 15 residues. Germline-derived CDR1 and CDR2 are KGHDR and SFDVKD. The CDR3 loop is CATSDWRGAQETQYF. The CDR3 nucleotides read TGTGCCACCAGTGATTGGAGGGGTGCCCAAGAGACCCAGTACTTC.

The chain uses TRBV5-1 and TRBJ2-1, with 8 bases that match TRBD2. Per germline, CDR1 SGHRS and CDR2 YFSETQ. This CDR3 spans 19 amino acids. J was trimmed by 2 bases and V by 4 bases; bases with no gene match: 17. The CDR3 nucleotides are TGCGCCAGCAGCCCCCCCTGGGGGCTGGGAGCGGGAGCCTACAATGAGCAGTTCTTC. Residues: CASSPPWGLGAGAYNEQFF. The complete variable domain, with remaining parts taken from reference TRBV5-1 and TRBJ2-1, reads KAGVTQTPRYLIKTRGQQVTLSCSPISGHRSVSWYQQTPGQGLQFLFEYFSETQRNKGNFPGRFSGRQFSNSRSEMNVSTLELGDSALYLCASSPPWGLGAGAYNEQFFGPGTRLTVL.

V and J are TRBV4-1 and TRBJ1-1, with 10 bases aligning to TRBD1. The CDR3 contains 18 residues. The V gene end was trimmed by 5 bases and the J gene end by 3 bases; junction bases not matched to a gene: 15. Germline CDR1 and CDR2: MGHRA and YSYEKL. In nucleotides, the CDR3 is TGCGCCAGCAGCTACCGGACAGGGGGAACTAAGGCCCACACTGAAGCTTTCTTT. As protein: CASSYRTGGTKAHTEAFF.

This sequence joins TRBV3-1 (or the pseudogene TRBV3-2) and TRBJ2-7, with 11 nucleotides matching TRBD1. The V gene end was trimmed by 3 bases and the J gene end by 5 bases; junction bases not matched to a gene: 6. In germline, CDR1 is LGHDT, CDR2 YNNKEL (reference sequence). The CDR3 length is 15 residues. The CDR3 region has the DNA TGTGCCAGCAGCCAGTTGGACAGGGGGCCCCACGAGCAGTACTTC. Its protein product is CASSQLDRGPHEQYF.

The chain recombines TRBV5-5 with TRBJ2-1; weak D call: TRBD1 (6 bases). CDR1 is SGHKS and CDR2 is YYEKEE in the germline V gene (reference sequence). Trimming cost V 4 bases and J 3 bases, with 14 bases left between them. The CDR3 has 15 residues. CDR3: CASSALRGDYNEQFF. The CDR3 coding sequence is TGTGCCAGCAGCGCACTCAGGGGCGACTACAATGAGCAGTTCTTC.

The genes are TRBV11-2 and TRBJ1-1; D not certain. Per the germline V gene, CDR1 is SGHAT and CDR2 is FQNNGV. The CDR3 covers 13 residues. With 5 bases removed from V and 5 bases from J, the gap between germline ends came to 12 bases. CDR3 nucleotides: TGTGCCAGCAGCCCGGGCGGGGAGACTGAAGCTTTCTTT. Residues: CASSPGGETEAFF.

The chain couples TRBV19 to TRBJ2-1; TRBD2 matches at 12 bases. CDR1 and CDR2 (germline): LNHDA, SQIVND (reference sequence). Trimming removed 6 bases from V and 5 bases from J; junction bases left unmatched: 5. This CDR3 spans 15 amino acids. The CDR3 loop reads CASRLAGGPHNEQFF. As DNA, the CDR3 is TGTGCCAGTAGGCTAGCGGGAGGGCCGCACAATGAGCAGTTCTTC. Full variable domain (missing parts from reference TRBV19 and TRBJ2-1): DGGITQSPKYLFRKEGQNVTLSCEQNLNHDAMYWYRQDPGQGLRLIYYSQIVNDFQKGDIAEGYSVSREKKESFPLTVTSAQKNPTAFYLCASRLAGGPHNEQFFGPGTRLTVL.